This TCR beta chain stems from a study of T cells in Graves' hyperthyroidism and ophthalmopathy. The CDR3 has 15 amino acids. CDR1 MDHEN and CDR2 SYDVKM come from the germline V gene. V shed 3 bases, J shed 2 bases, and the junction held 3 bases outside the gene matches. This clonotype was found many times. Authors of the study amplified TCR beta CDR3 regions from RNA transcripts. TCR CDR3 underwent first-round RT-PCR with the HTBI primer set. TCRdb itself ran the multiplex PCR reads through MiXCR, one entry per CDR3 protein. The sample holds some 550,000 distinct CDR3 sequences, around 20% seen once. The clonotype comes from a man aged 18 to 30 with Graves' hyperthyroidism. The V gene is TRBV28, the J gene TRBJ2-5, with 10 bases lining up with TRBD2. The specimen was blood. Here the CDR3 reads CASSFPTSGQETQYF. In DNA, the CDR3 is TGTGCCAGCAGTTTTCCGACTAGCGGGCAAGAGACCCAGTACTTC.